Listed here are 21 T cell receptor beta chains from one sample, sequenced in a study of shared clonotypes between healthy human individuals. Naivety among CD8 cells was defined by CD45RO negativity and positive CCR7 selection, thereby excluding terminally differentiated effector memory CD45RA+ cells. Using immunoSEQ multiplex PCR, the repertoire was profiled, and TCRdb retains in-frame clones only, with some absent. The sample lists around 2.1 million clones, 90% to 95% occurring once. Input material: naive CD8+ T cells from PBMCs. These receptor sequences come from a young man in good health. Some clones in this sample may be carry-over from other donors' samples.

The chain is built from TRBV2 and TRBJ1-2; no clear D gene. CDR3 length: 12 amino acids. Germline-derived CDR1 and CDR2 are SNHLY and FYNNEI. The CDR3 DNA reads as TGTGTTTATCGGCCCTCTAACTATGGCTACACCTTC. This codes for CVYRPSNYGYTF.

The V gene is TRBV30, the J gene TRBJ1-1; TRBD1 might be the D (6 bases). The CDR3 has 12 amino acids. V was shortened by 3 bases and J by 7 bases, with 12 bases between the two germline ends. Germline V CDR1 and CDR2: GTSNPN, SVGIG (reference sequence). CDR3 DNA: TGTGCCTGGAGAAGGGGGTCAGTTGAAGCTTTCTTT. Its translation is CAWRRGSVEAFF. The complete variable domain, with remaining parts taken from reference TRBV30 and TRBJ1-1, reads SQTIHQWPATLVQPVGSPLSLECTVEGTSNPNLYWYRQAAGRGLQLLFYSVGIGQISSEVPQNLSASRPQDRQFILSSKKLLLSDSGFYLCAWRRGSVEAFFGQGTRLTVV.

About this clone itself: The same CDR3 arises from other DNA sequences in this sample as well. The V and J genes are TRBV28 and TRBJ2-1; 10 bases line up with TRBD2. Unmatched junction bases numbered 0, after V lost 5 bases and J lost 2 bases. There are 14 residues in the CDR3. Per the germline V gene, CDR1 is MDHEN and CDR2 is SYDVKM. CDR3 nucleotides: TGTGCCAGCAGTAGCGGGAGGGCCTACAATGAGCAGTTCTTC. Translating gives CASSSGRAYNEQFF.

The rearrangement uses TRBV4-2 and TRBJ2-3; D gene uncertain. The V end was cut by 4 bases, the J end by 3 bases, with 14 bases between. The CDR3 contains 15 residues. Germline CDR1 reads LGHNA; CDR2 reads YNFKEQ. CDR3: CASSPRELETDTQYF. The CDR3 coding sequence is TGTGCCAGCAGCCCCCGCGAGCTAGAGACAGATACGCAGTATTTT.

CDR3 DNA sequence: TGTGCCAGCAGTTTAACTCCGTTACCATACGATGAGCAGTTCTTC. It encodes CASSLTPLPYDEQFF. The chain uses TRBV27 and TRBJ2-1; no definite D call. V lost 2 bases and J 8 bases, leaving 16 bases between the germline ends. Germline CDR1 is MNHEY and CDR2 is SMNVEV (reference sequence). The CDR3 runs to 15 residues.

The CDR3 DNA reads as TGCGCCAGCAGCCAATGGGTTGGAGGTACCGGGGAGCTGTTTTTT. Its protein is CASSQWVGGTGELFF. The rearrangement links TRBV5-1 to TRBJ2-2; D is perhaps TRBD2 (5 bases). Germline V gene lookup returns CDR1 SGHRS and CDR2 YFSETQ. The CDR3 extends over 15 amino acids. V dropped 4 bases and J dropped 5 bases, with 15 bases sitting between them.

DNA of the CDR3: TGTGCCAGCACCCCTACAGGGACAAACTATGGCTACACCTTC. Protein product: CASTPTGTNYGYTF. The gene calls are TRBV9 and TRBJ1-2; maybe TRBD1 (6 bases). The V gene lost 6 bases and the J gene lost 2 bases, with 14 bases spanning the gap. CDR1 is SGDLS, CDR2 YYNGEE, per germline. The CDR3 is 14 amino acids.

The chain links TRBV28 to TRBJ2-7; 9 bases are a match to TRBD1. CDR3 length: 16 residues. CDR1 MDHEN and CDR2 SYDVKM come from the germline V gene. V gave up 3 bases and J gave up 4 bases; unmatched junction bases: 10. The CDR3 DNA is TGTGCCAGCAGTTTTTACGGGACAGGGTCTTTGTACGAGCAGTACTTC. Its protein product is CASSFYGTGSLYEQYF.

The rearrangement uses TRBV4-3 and TRBJ2-2; 8 bases fit TRBD2. V gave up 4 bases and J gave up 6 bases; unmatched junction bases: 7. This CDR3 comprises 15 residues. Looked up from germline, CDR1 is LGHNA and CDR2 is YSLEER. The CDR3 loop is CASSPGGGLSGELFF. CDR3 bases: TGCGCCAGCAGCCCCGGCGGGGGGCTTTCCGGGGAGCTGTTTTTT.

The CDR3 DNA reads as TGTGCCAGCAGCCCCGGGATAGCGGGAGGAAAAGAGACCCAGTACTTC. The encoded protein is CASSPGIAGGKETQYF. The chain employs TRBV7-3 and TRBJ2-5; TRBD2 matches 10 bases. V lost 5 bases and J lost 3; bases outside the gene matches: 9. In germline, CDR1 is SGHTA, CDR2 FQGTGA. The CDR3 sequence is 16 residues long. The full variable domain, rest sourced from reference TRBV7-3 and TRBJ2-5, is GAGVSQTPSNKVTEKGKYVELRCDPISGHTALYWYRQSLGQGPEFLIYFQGTGAADDSGLPNDRFFAVRPEGSVSTLKIQRTERGDSAVYLCASSPGIAGGKETQYFGPGTRLLVL.

This clone was detected only once. This chain links TRBV7-8 with TRBJ1-5; a possible D gene is TRBD1 (5 bases). The CDR3 is made up of 15 amino acids. The V end lost 5 bases, the J end lost 7 bases, and 18 bases lay between the germline ends. Germline V lookup: CDR1 SGHVS, CDR2 FQNEAQ. CDR3 sequence (DNA): TGTGCCAGCAGCCCAACAATCAGGGAAGACCAGCCCCAGCATTTT. This codes for CASSPTIREDQPQHF.

CDR3 in DNA: TGTGCCAGCAGTTCCCCGGGACAACACTACGAGCAGTACTTC. Translated, it gives CASSSPGQHYEQYF. V usage is TRBV6-5 and J usage is TRBJ2-7, with D perhaps TRBD1 (6 bases). This CDR3 spans 14 amino acids. CDR1 is MNHEY, CDR2 SVGAGI, per germline. The V end was cut by 4 bases, the J end by 3 bases, with 13 bases between.

Regarding this clone: The sample carries other DNA sequences with the same CDR3. The chain recombines TRBV7-9 with TRBJ2-5, with 12 bases aligning to TRBD2. Losses at the gene ends were 5 bases for V and 2 bases for J; bases not matched to a gene: 3. CDR1 is SEHNR, CDR2 FQNEAQ, per germline (reference sequence). This CDR3 has 15 amino acids. The CDR3 region has the DNA TGTGCCAGCAGCCCTGGACTAGCGGGACAAGAGACCCAGTACTTC. It codes for CASSPGLAGQETQYF.

The chain joins TRBV2 to TRBJ1-2, with TRBD1 identical over 7 bases. Unmatched junction bases numbered 6, after V lost 10 bases and J lost 4 bases. The germline V gene has CDR1 SNHLY and CDR2 FYNNEI. The CDR3 runs to 12 residues. The DNA for the CDR3 is TGTGCCATTGACAGGGTCGCCTATGGCTACACCTTC. This encodes CAIDRVAYGYTF. Complete variable domain (other parts from reference TRBV2 and TRBJ1-2): EPEVTQTPSHQVTQMGQEVILRCVPISNHLYFYWYRQILGQKVEFLVSFYNNEISEKSEIFDDQFSVERPDGSNFTLKIRSTKLEDSAMYFCAIDRVAYGYTFGSGTRLTVV.

This clone was counted a single time. The chain combines TRBV15 with TRBJ2-7; D possibly corresponds to TRBD2 (6 bases). This CDR3 is built from 13 residues. Germline values: CDR1 LNHNV, CDR2 YYDKDF (reference sequence). V was shortened by 5 bases and J by 2 bases, with 10 bases between the two germline ends. The CDR3 coding sequence is TGTGCCACCAGCTTCGGGAGTACCTACGAGCAGTACTTC. Amino acids: CATSFGSTYEQYF. Full variable domain (missing parts from reference TRBV15 and TRBJ2-7): DAMVIQNPRYQVTQFGKPVTLSCSQTLNHNVMYWYQQKSSQAPKLLFHYYDKDFNNEADTPDNFQSRRPNTSFCFLDIRSPGLGDTAMYLCATSFGSTYEQYFGPGTRLTVT.

The chain uses TRBV7-9 and TRBJ1-1; TRBD1 matches at 8 bases. The CDR3 covers 16 residues. With 5 bases clipped from V and 0 bases from J, the junction kept 8 bases outside the gene matches. Per germline, CDR1 SEHNR and CDR2 FQNEAQ (reference sequence). CDR3 region: CASSTSGTGVNTEAFF. In nucleotides, the CDR3 is TGTGCCAGCAGCACCTCCGGGACAGGAGTGAACACTGAAGCTTTCTTT. The variable domain in full, completed from reference TRBV7-9 and TRBJ1-1, reads DTGVSQNPRHKITKRGQNVTFRCDPISEHNRLYWYRQTLGQGPEFLTYFQNEAQLEKSRLLSDRFSAERPKGSFSTLEIQRTEQGDSAMYLCASSTSGTGVNTEAFFGQGTRLTVV.

The chain couples TRBV15 to TRBJ1-5; D not certain. The CDR3 is made up of 16 amino acids. V lost 0 bases, J lost 0 bases, and 9 bases lay in between. Germline-derived CDR1 and CDR2 are LNHNV and YYDKDF (reference sequence). CDR3 loop: CATSRDTVYSNQPQHF. The CDR3 nucleotides are TGTGCCACCAGCAGAGATACGGTGTATAGCAATCAGCCCCAGCATTTT.

The V gene is TRBV6-5, the J gene TRBJ1-2; unclear D gene. The CDR3 spans 13 residues. CDR1 MNHEY and CDR2 SVGAGI come from the germline V gene. Trimming pared 4 bases from V and 3 bases from J, leaving 9 bases between. CDR3 nucleotides: TGTGCCAGCAGTTCTTTGCTCGACTATGGCTACACCTTC. This gives the protein CASSSLLDYGYTF.

The chain combines TRBV4-2 with TRBJ2-3; D is undetermined. Germline V gene lookup returns CDR1 LGHNA and CDR2 YNFKEQ. The ends were cut back, 3 bases at V and 2 bases at J, with 15 bases in the middle. The CDR3 covers 16 residues. CDR3: CASSHALGPDTDTQYF. The CDR3 nucleotides read TGTGCCAGCAGCCATGCCTTGGGTCCAGACACAGATACGCAGTATTTT.

V is TRBV27 and J is TRBJ1-2; D gene uncertain. Germline V gene sequence: CDR1 MNHEY, CDR2 SMNVEV (reference sequence). CDR3 size: 14 residues. The V and J ends lost 3 bases and 8 bases respectively, with 16 bases between them. The CDR3 bases are TGTGCCAGCAGTTTGCGTGGGTTCAGGTCAGGCTACACCTTC. Protein sequence: CASSLRGFRSGYTF.

CDR3 in amino acids: CASSTRDSPSEQYF. CDR3 coding DNA: TGTGCCAGCAGCACCCGGGACAGCCCTTCGGAGCAGTACTTC. This rearrangement joins TRBV7-2 to TRBJ2-7; 7 nucleotides agree with TRBD1. CDR1 and CDR2 (germline): SGHTA, FQGNSA. The CDR3 has 14 amino acids. With V trimmed by 5 bases and J by 7 bases, 11 bases remained unmatched.